These 10 T cell receptor beta chains were all obtained from the same sample, sequenced in a study of shared clonotypes between healthy human individuals. Here immunoSEQ multiplex PCR was the method, and the copy in TCRdb shows in-frame clones only, minus some. Of around 2.5 million clones in the sample, approximately 94% were seen once. Sequencing was done on a sample of naive CD4+ T cells from PBMCs. Subset given: CD45RA+ positively selected. The source of these receptors is a man aged 18-30 years in good health. Some clones in this sample may be carry-over from other donors' samples.

The CDR3 coding sequence is TGTGCCAGCAGTGATATCCGGACAGGGTCCTATGGCTACACCTTC. Translating it yields CASSDIRTGSYGYTF. The rearrangement joins TRBV6-1 to TRBJ1-2; 8 bases are shared with TRBD1. J lost 4 bases, V lost 3 bases, and 7 bases had no gene match. This CDR3 is built from 15 residues. Germline-derived CDR1 and CDR2 are MNHNS and SASEGT.

The V call is TRBV6-1, the J call TRBJ2-1; 14 bases match TRBD2. The junction had 3 bases not matched to a gene; V was cut back by 1 base and J by 10 bases. Germline loops: CDR1 MNHNS, CDR2 SASEGT. The CDR3 contains 15 residues. Here the CDR3 DNA reads TGTGCCAGCAGTGAAGGGGGACTAGCGGGAGTCGAGCAGTTCTTC. Amino acid sequence: CASSEGGLAGVEQFF.

The rearrangement uses TRBV4-3 and TRBJ2-1, with 10 bases that match TRBD2. The ends lost 4 bases at V and 7 bases at J; junction bases unmatched: 7. The length of the CDR3 is 15 residues. Per the germline V gene, CDR1 is LGHNA and CDR2 is YSLEER. The CDR3 sequence is CASSLGPSGSNEQFF. The CDR3 DNA reads as TGCGCCAGCAGCCTGGGCCCTAGCGGGAGTAATGAGCAGTTCTTC.

This clone showed up just once. J is TRBJ1-3 and V is TRBV2, with D maybe TRBD1 (6 bases). V shed 6 bases and J shed 2 bases, with 17 bases lying between them. The CDR3 loop spans 16 amino acids. CDR1 SNHLY and CDR2 FYNNEI come from the germline V gene. CDR3 coding DNA: TGTGCCAGCAGCCGAAGGAGACAGGCGCCTGGAAACACCATATATTTT. Its protein product is CASSRRRQAPGNTIYF.

The CDR3 spells CASSLQARALNYEQYF. The CDR3 DNA follows: TGTGCCAGCAGCTTACAAGCCAGGGCCCTCAACTACGAGCAGTACTTC. The J gene is TRBJ2-7, the V gene TRBV7-2; a possible D gene is TRBD1 (5 bases). Germline-derived CDR1 and CDR2 are SGHTA and FQGNSA. V lost 2 bases and J lost 3, with 17 bases in between. The CDR3 has 16 residues.

This clone was counted a single time. CDR3 coding DNA: TGCAGCGGGAGTAAGGGGTCCTACGAGCAGTACTTC. This encodes CSGSKGSYEQYF. The chain combines TRBV29-1 with TRBJ2-7; a weak D match, TRBD1 (5 bases). Germline CDR1 is SQVTM and CDR2 is ANQGSEA. The CDR3 loop spans 12 amino acids. V dropped 7 bases and J dropped 1 base, with 11 bases sitting between them.

In the case of this clone: The sample has other DNA sequences that encode this CDR3 too. The rearrangement uses TRBV27 and TRBJ2-6; D possibly corresponds to TRBD1 (5 bases). Per germline, CDR1 MNHEY and CDR2 SMNVEV (reference sequence). Between the trimmed V and J ends, which lost 4 bases and 1 base, there was a span of 5 bases. This CDR3 is 14 amino acids long. The CDR3: CASSSGSGANVLTF. The CDR3 DNA follows: TGTGCCAGCAGTTCAGGGTCTGGGGCCAACGTCCTGACTTTC.

This clone occurred once. V and J are TRBV5-6 and TRBJ2-4; the D call may be TRBD1 or TRBD2 (5 bases each). V lost 4 bases to trimming and J lost 6 bases, with 14 bases between them. Germline V gene data show CDR1 as SGHDT and CDR2 as YYEEEE. This CDR3 comprises 14 residues. The CDR3 bases are TGTGCCAGCAGCCCGAGGGGCCGATCAAACATTCAGTACTTC. This encodes CASSPRGRSNIQYF.

The rearrangement uses TRBV6-5 and TRBJ2-5; D perhaps matches TRBD1 (5 bases). The CDR3 extends over 13 amino acids. Germline V gene lookup returns CDR1 MNHEY and CDR2 SVGAGI. Trimming cost V 7 bases and J 5 bases, with 14 bases left between them. The CDR3 protein is CASKVWGDETQYF. The CDR3 DNA follows: TGTGCCAGCAAGGTTTGGGGCGACGAGACCCAGTACTTC.

The genes are TRBV5-4 and TRBJ2-5, with D uncertain. Per germline, CDR1 SGHNT and CDR2 YYREEE (reference sequence). V lost 0 bases, J lost 1 base, and 7 bases lay in between. The CDR3 is 14 amino acids. The chain's CDR3 is CASSLVTTQETQYF. The CDR3 nucleotides are TGTGCCAGCAGCTTGGTAACGACCCAAGAGACCCAGTACTTC.